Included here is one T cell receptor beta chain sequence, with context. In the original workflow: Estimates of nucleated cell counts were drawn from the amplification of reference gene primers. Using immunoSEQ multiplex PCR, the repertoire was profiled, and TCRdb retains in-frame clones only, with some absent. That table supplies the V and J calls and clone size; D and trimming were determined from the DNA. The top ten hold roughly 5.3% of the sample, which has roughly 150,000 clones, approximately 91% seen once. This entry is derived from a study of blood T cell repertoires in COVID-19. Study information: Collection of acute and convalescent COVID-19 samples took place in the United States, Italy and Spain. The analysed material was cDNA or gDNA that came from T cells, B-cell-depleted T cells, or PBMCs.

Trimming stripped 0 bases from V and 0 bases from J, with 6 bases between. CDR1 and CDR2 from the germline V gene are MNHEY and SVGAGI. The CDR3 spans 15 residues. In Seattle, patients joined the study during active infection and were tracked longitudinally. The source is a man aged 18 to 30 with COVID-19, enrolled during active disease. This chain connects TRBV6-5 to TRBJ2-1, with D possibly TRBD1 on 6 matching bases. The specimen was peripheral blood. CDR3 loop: CASSYSRGSYNEQFF. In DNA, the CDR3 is TGTGCCAGCAGTTACTCCAGGGGCTCCTACAATGAGCAGTTCTTC.